What follows are 20 T cell receptor beta chains derived from one specimen sequenced in a study of breast tumors, draining lymph nodes, adjacent tissues. TCRdb re-derived calls from the multiplex PCR reads in MiXCR, one entry per CDR3 protein. The sample has around 66,000 distinct CDR3 sequences, approximately 45% seen once. The specimen was breast tumor tissue. Receptors originate from a female donor with breast cancer. Some clones in this sample may be carry-over from other donors' samples.

This clonotype came up many times. The chain has TRBV29-1 and TRBJ1-3, with 7 bases matching TRBD1. The CDR3 has 15 residues. Germline CDR1 SQVTM, CDR2 ANQGSEA. V was clipped by 4 bases and J by 0 bases; unmatched bases: 6. The CDR3 here is CSVVPRQGSGNTIYF. CDR3 nucleotides: TGCAGCGTTGTGCCTCGACAGGGCTCTGGAAACACCATATATTTT.

With respect to this clonotype: Mismatch with germline at one junction end may stem from a read error. The chain uses TRBV6-2 or TRBV6-3 and TRBJ2-3, with no clear D. CDR1 is MNHEY and CDR2 is SVGEGT in the germline V gene. The CDR3 contains 15 residues. Here the CDR3 DNA reads TGTGCCAGCAGTCACTCGAGAACCCGGCCAGATACGCAGTATTTT. This gives the protein CASSHSRTRPDTQYF.

Concerning this clonotype: A read error may produce the germline difference seen at one junction end. The rearrangement joins TRBV12-5 to TRBJ2-7, with D tentatively TRBD2 (5 bases). The CDR3 has 14 residues. In germline, CDR1 is LGHNT, CDR2 FRNRAP. CDR3 in amino acids: CASGNAPGTYKQYF. The CDR3 DNA sequence: TGTGCTAGTGGCAACGCGCCGGGAACCTACAAGCAGTACTTC.

The sample holds many counts of this clonotype. The gene calls are TRBV19 and TRBJ1-3; D is unresolved. The CDR3 sequence is 17 residues long. The V gene's germline CDR1 is LNHDA and CDR2 SQIVND (reference sequence). V lost 2 bases, J lost 0 bases, and 14 bases lay in between. CDR3 sequence reads: CASSIWGGRYSGNTIYF. CDR3 DNA: TGTGCCAGTAGTATATGGGGAGGACGTTACTCTGGAAACACCATATATTTT.

This clonotype has more than one count but fewer than ten. V and J are TRBV30 and TRBJ2-3; TRBD2 matches at 14 bases. V was pared by 1 base and J by 4 bases, with 10 bases of the junction left unmatched. Germline CDR1 GTSNPN, CDR2 SVGIG (reference sequence). This CDR3 comprises 18 residues. CDR3 region: CAWSARTSGRPGADTQYF. The CDR3 DNA follows: TGTGCCTGGAGTGCACGGACTAGCGGGAGGCCAGGCGCAGATACGCAGTATTTT.

The V call is TRBV7-8, the J call TRBJ2-5; weak D call: TRBD2 (6 bases). CDR1 is SGHVS, CDR2 FQNEAQ, per germline. V lost 3 bases and J 5 bases, leaving 16 bases between the germline ends. CDR3 length: 15 residues. The CDR3 here is CASSFPVGLKETQYF. The CDR3 bases are TGTGCCAGCAGCTTTCCAGTGGGACTTAAGGAGACCCAGTACTTC.

The chain is built from TRBV24-1 and TRBJ2-3, with 7 nucleotides matching TRBD2. V dropped 5 bases and J dropped 4; count of bases not matched to a gene: 14. CDR1 is KGHDR and CDR2 is SFDVKD in the germline V gene. CDR3 length: 17 amino acids. The chain's CDR3 is CATSAISGVGHSDTQYF. CDR3 nucleotide sequence: TGTGCCACCAGTGCTATCAGCGGGGTGGGCCATTCAGATACGCAGTATTTT.

To note about this clonotype: A read error is likely, as this CDR3 ends without the conserved phenylalanine or tryptophan. Because the CDR3's place on the DNA is in doubt, the DNA is left out and the CDR3 is given as listed by TCRdb. V is TRBV6-1 and J is TRBJ2-5; the tabulated D call, TRBD1, remains unverified against the DNA. Germline V gives CDR1 MNHNS, CDR2 SASEGT. The CDR3 is 9 residues long, ends included. The CDR3 loop reads CASTGGPNT.

This clonotype was recorded at least ten times. The rearrangement uses TRBV7-9 and TRBJ1-2, with a tentative D call TRBD1 (6 bases). V dropped 8 bases and J dropped 4 bases, with 17 bases sitting between them. The length of the CDR3 is 14 residues. Germline CDR1 and CDR2: SEHNR and FQNEAQ (reference sequence). This CDR3 is CASAPPGTSYGYTF. CDR3 DNA sequence: TGTGCCAGCGCACCTCCCGGGACAAGCTATGGCTACACCTTC.

As regards this clonotype: The junction differs from germline at one of its ends, possibly a read error. The J gene is TRBJ1-1, the V gene TRBV29-1; 8 nucleotides match TRBD1. This CDR3 comprises 14 residues. Germline CDR1 SQVTM, CDR2 ANQGSEA. This CDR3 reads CTDLDQGANTGAFF. CDR3 coding DNA: TGCACCGACCTTGACCAGGGGGCGAACACTGGAGCTTTCTTT.

This clonotype was found many times. This sequence joins TRBV20-1 and TRBJ2-7, with no clear D. Per the germline V gene, CDR1 is DFQATT and CDR2 is SNEGSKA (reference sequence). The V end lost 6 bases, the J end lost 5 bases, and 14 bases lay between the germline ends. The CDR3 loop spans 12 amino acids. CDR3 sequence (DNA): TGCAGTGCCGTCGACGCTTGCCACGAGCAGTACTTC. Encoded protein: CSAVDACHEQYF.

This clonotype has ten or more counts. The chain employs TRBV6-5 and TRBJ1-3; D is ambiguous. The germline CDR1 and CDR2 sequences are MNHEY and SVGAGI. The CDR3 runs 15 residues. Deletions cut 0 bases from V and 0 bases from J, with 6 bases between. This CDR3 is CASSYSYSSGNTIYF. In DNA form, the CDR3 reads TGTGCCAGCAGTTACTCGTACAGCTCTGGAAACACCATATATTTT.

This clonotype was observed many times. The rearrangement joins TRBV20-1 to TRBJ2-3, with a possible D match to TRBD2 (7 bases). Deletions cut 3 bases from V and 7 bases from J, with 20 bases between. Germline loops: CDR1 DFQATT, CDR2 SNEGSKA (reference sequence). The CDR3 is 15 amino acids. CDR3 bases: TGCAGTGCTAGGCTTGGGGAGGGGGTCATGAATACGCAGTATTTT. It yields the protein CSARLGEGVMNTQYF.

This clonotype was detected a few times. A much larger clone lies a single base off, so this may be a read error. The chain is built from TRBV19 and TRBJ2-3; 9 positions match TRBD2. The CDR3 is made up of 20 amino acids. Germline V lookup: CDR1 LNHDA, CDR2 SQIVND (reference sequence). The CDR3 loop is CASSGRKGAGGPIPTATQYF. As DNA, the CDR3 is TGTGCCAGTAGTGGCCGGAAAGGGGCGGGAGGGCCAATTCCCACAGCTACGCAGTATTTT.

Remarks on this clonotype: This sequence may be a read error, since a much larger clone differs from it by one base. The chain links TRBV5-5 to TRBJ1-2; TRBD1 matches 8 bases. This CDR3 comprises 15 residues. The germline gives CDR1 SGHKS, CDR2 YYEKEE (reference sequence). V was pared by 5 bases and J by 3 bases, with 9 bases of the junction left unmatched. The CDR3 protein is CASSLTGALDYGYTF. The CDR3 DNA is TGTGCCAGCAGTCTGACAGGGGCCCTTGACTATGGCTACACCTTC.

The V and J genes are TRBV5-4 and TRBJ2-2; TRBD2 agrees at 7 bases. The junction had 7 bases not matched to a gene; V was cut back by 4 bases and J by 7 bases. The CDR3 is 14 amino acids. Germline assignment: CDR1 SGHNT and CDR2 YYREEE (reference sequence). The CDR3, as DNA: TGTGCCAGCAGCCCTGGACTAGAGATCGGGGAGCTGTTTTTT. Its protein product is CASSPGLEIGELFF.

This clonotype was picked up many times. J is TRBJ2-7 and V is TRBV6-5; 10 nucleotides agree with TRBD1. Germline values: CDR1 MNHEY, CDR2 SVGAGI. V was pared by 6 bases and J by 2 bases, with 1 base of the junction left unmatched. CDR3 length equals 13 residues. The CDR3 loop reads CASRGQGTYEQYF. The CDR3 DNA is TGTGCCAGCAGGGGACAGGGGACCTACGAGCAGTACTTC.

The CDR3 DNA reads as TGTGCCAGCAGCCCGAGAATAGGGGGGGTCAGCCCAGATACGCAGTATTTT. Translation: CASSPRIGGVSPDTQYF. J is TRBJ2-3 and V is TRBV3-1, with TRBD2 as a possible D gene (7 bases). CDR1 LGHDT and CDR2 YNNKEL come from the germline V gene (reference sequence). Trimming cost V 4 bases and J 4 bases, with 21 bases left between them. The CDR3 is 17 residues long.

This clonotype has at least ten counts. The chain couples TRBV27 to TRBJ2-2; D is uncertain. Germline-derived CDR1 and CDR2 are MNHEY and SMNVEV (reference sequence). The CDR3 consists of 13 residues. V lost 3 bases and J lost 8, with 10 bases in between. CDR3 sequence (DNA): TGTGCCAGCAGTTTGGGCCCAAGGGGGGAGCTGTTTTTT. Protein product: CASSLGPRGELFF.

This clonotype was picked up many times. V is TRBV24-1 and J is TRBJ2-1; 10 bases map to TRBD1. This CDR3 comprises 20 residues. The trim removed 2 bases at V and 4 bases at J, leaving 16 bases unmatched. Germline-derived CDR1 and CDR2 are KGHDR and SFDVKD. CDR3 coding DNA: TGTGCCACCAGTGATTCCCGTCGATTGCCCGGGACAGGGGATTACAATGAGCAGTTCTTC. Protein sequence: CATSDSRRLPGTGDYNEQFF.